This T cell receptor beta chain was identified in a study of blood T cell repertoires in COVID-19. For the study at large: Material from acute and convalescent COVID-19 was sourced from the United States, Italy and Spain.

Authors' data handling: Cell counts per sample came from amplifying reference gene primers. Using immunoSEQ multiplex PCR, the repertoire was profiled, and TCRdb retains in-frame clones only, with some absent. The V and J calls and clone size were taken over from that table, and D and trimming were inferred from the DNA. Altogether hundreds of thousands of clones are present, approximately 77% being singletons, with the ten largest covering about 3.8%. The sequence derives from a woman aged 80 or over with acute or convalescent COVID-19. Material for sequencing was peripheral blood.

The CDR3 DNA sequence: TGTGCCAGCAGTTTAGTCCAGGGGGATTCACCCCTCCACTTT. Protein product: CASSLVQGDSPLHF. The V gene is TRBV28, the J gene TRBJ1-6; 7 positions agree with TRBD1. The CDR3 extends over 14 amino acids. The J segment lost 8 bases and the V segment lost 2 bases, leaving 3 bases of the junction unmatched. Germline CDR1 is MDHEN and CDR2 is SYDVKM.